The rows below give T cell receptor beta chains drawn from one sample of a study of shared clonotypes between healthy human individuals. Method: immunoSEQ multiplex PCR; TCRdb's copy keeps in-frame clones and lacks some. The table shows 2 million to 2.5 million clones, with 90% to 95% occurring only once. The specimen sequenced was naive CD4+ T cells from PBMCs. These receptors were obtained from a man between 18 and 35 years old in good health. Some clones in this sample may be carry-over from other donors' samples. The CDR3 runs from the conserved cysteine through the conserved F or W. A D gene is named only where the DNA matches it firmly. A row's size may be missing; if present it is once, few, many or a size class.

j_call d_call v_call clone_size cdr3_nt cdr3_aa
TRBJ2-7 . TRBV5-1 . TGCGCCAGCCCCCTGGCGAGTTCCTACGAGCAGTACTTC CASPLASSYEQYF
TRBJ2-1 . TRBV10-3 . TGTGCCATCAGTGAGTCTGGGGGGGCCCGGAACAATGAGCAGTTCTTC CAISESGGARNNEQFF
TRBJ2-3 . TRBV5-1 . TGCGCCAGCAGCCAGCAGGGGTCTGGCACAGATACGCAGTATTTT CASSQQGSGTDTQYF
TRBJ2-7 TRBD1 TRBV5-5 once TGTGCCGGAGGACAGGGTGGCTACGAGCAGTACTTC CAGGQGGYEQYF
TRBJ1-3 . TRBV11-2 . TGTGCCAGCAGCCCCCGAAACCTCGGAAACACCATATATTTT CASSPRNLGNTIYF
TRBJ1-5 . TRBV4-1 . TGCGCCAGCAGCCAAGTACGGGGGAACAATCAGCCCCAGCATTTT CASSQVRGNNQPQHF
TRBJ1-4 TRBD1 TRBV7-2 . TGTGCCAGCAGCTCTGGGACAGGCCACGGGCATGAAAAACTGTTTTTT CASSSGTGHGHEKLFF
TRBJ2-1 . TRBV19 . TGTGCCAGTAGTGTGTTTTCAGGAGGCAATGAGCAGTTCTTC CASSVFSGGNEQFF
TRBJ2-7 TRBD2 TRBV6-5 . TGTGCCAGCAGTTACTCGGGGGGAGGGCCATCCGAGCAGTACTTC CASSYSGGGPSEQYF
TRBJ1-1 TRBD1 TRBV18 once TGTGCCAGCTCAGACCGGGACAGGGGGCATCGGGCTTTCTTT CASSDRDRGHRAFF
TRBJ2-5 TRBD2 TRBV9 . TGTGCCAGCAGCGTGTCGGGACCCGGGGGGGAGACCCAGTACTTC CASSVSGPGGETQYF
TRBJ2-5 . TRBV12-5 once TGTGCTAGTGCCCGTGGGCAGACACAAGAGACCCAGTACTTC CASARGQTQETQYF
TRBJ1-1 . TRBV9 . TGTGCCAGCAGCGCTGGCAGATGGACGGGAGAAGCTTTCTTT CASSAGRWTGEAFF
TRBJ1-5 . TRBV30 few TGTGCCTGGGCCCTGGAATATAGCAATCAGCCCCAGCATTTT CAWALEYSNQPQHF
TRBJ2-5 . TRBV10-3 . TGTGCCATCAGTGAGTCATTGATTCAAGAGACCCAGTACTTC CAISESLIQETQYF